This TCR beta chain came from a study of T cells in localized non-small cell lung cancer (TCRdb year 2020). Notes on the research overall: T cell repertoires of approximately 250 early-stage NSCLC patients were analyzed, with tumors being compared against uninvolved tumor-adjacent lungs. The cohort was made up of 200 to 250 treatment-naive NSCLC patients whose localized lung tumors had been resected. NSCLC patients had a mean age of roughly 66 years, and 129 were male and 85 to 110 female.

What the research found in general, with its limitations: Uninvolved tumor-adjacent lung showed the highest T cell clonality, higher than tumor, which suggests more focused antigenic responses in the adjacent lung. Since the design was exploratory, TCR variables were selected using unadjusted p-values with no false-discovery rate correction. A median of 57 of the top 100 tumor clones were detected in paired uninvolved adjacent lung, and 28 of these tumor clones were also found among the top 100 clones of the paired uninvolved adjacent lung. Higher T cell density in blood was associated with longer overall survival, whereas higher clonality in adjacent lung was associated with shorter survival. Because multi-region tumor sequencing was not done, intratumor heterogeneity could not be ruled out.

V is shortened by 7 bases, J by 4 bases, and the region joining them spans 14 bases. The CDR3 starts with the cysteine, ends with the phenylalanine, and has 15 residues. CDR3 DNA is the only sequence kept; it has 45 bases, read in frame from the first base. The immunoSEQ Assay was used to sequence TCR beta CDR3 regions from DNA. The study's processing was this. T cell density was computed as TCR beta template counts normalized to usable DNA estimated by amplifying housekeeping genes. Richness was estimated using the preseqR package, with extrapolation to 400,000 templates for PBMC samples and to 120,000 templates for tissue samples. Clonality was defined as one minus Pielou's evenness. To identify tissue-enriched TCRs, differential abundance testing was run on productive amino-acid clonotypes with a minimum total count of 5 and an alpha of 0.1. The Jaccard Index and the Morisita Overlap Index were used to measure how much the repertoires overlapped between compartments. TCR beta CDR3s were clustered by GLIPH together with public tetramer-defined viral CDR3s, and at least three viral sequences plus V-gene enrichment were required for viral motifs. Here the immuneACCESS table is served through TCRdb, limited to in-frame sequences with V and J called. Missing clones are a known gap in these copies; in checked studies unresolved V genes cover under half, and the rest lacks a known reason. For V, J and clone size, that table is used; D and trimming come from the DNA. This sample gives tens of thousands of clones in total; over 65% of them show up just once. The top ten clones comprise more than 15% of the sample.

A word on this clone: Its binding antigen is unknown. No per-base quality is available; no much larger clone lies one base away.

At diagnosis, peripheral blood, uninvolved tumor-adjacent lung and tumor were collected and stored as a combination of fresh-frozen and FFPE material. Blood samples were analyzed as peripheral blood mononuclear cells for TCR repertoire profiling. Recombination linked TRBV23-1 to TRBJ2-6; tentative D gene TRBD1, with 6 bases matching. TRBV23-1 has ORF status, its function being uncertain. This sequence was found in a woman aged 40-69 years with stage II squamous cell lung carcinoma. The material sequenced was PBMCs, taken before any cancer treatment. The CDR3 amino acid sequence is: CASNRDGVGANVLTF. In nucleotides, the sequence is TGCGCCAGCAACAGGGACGGGGTAGGGGCCAACGTCCTGACTTTC.